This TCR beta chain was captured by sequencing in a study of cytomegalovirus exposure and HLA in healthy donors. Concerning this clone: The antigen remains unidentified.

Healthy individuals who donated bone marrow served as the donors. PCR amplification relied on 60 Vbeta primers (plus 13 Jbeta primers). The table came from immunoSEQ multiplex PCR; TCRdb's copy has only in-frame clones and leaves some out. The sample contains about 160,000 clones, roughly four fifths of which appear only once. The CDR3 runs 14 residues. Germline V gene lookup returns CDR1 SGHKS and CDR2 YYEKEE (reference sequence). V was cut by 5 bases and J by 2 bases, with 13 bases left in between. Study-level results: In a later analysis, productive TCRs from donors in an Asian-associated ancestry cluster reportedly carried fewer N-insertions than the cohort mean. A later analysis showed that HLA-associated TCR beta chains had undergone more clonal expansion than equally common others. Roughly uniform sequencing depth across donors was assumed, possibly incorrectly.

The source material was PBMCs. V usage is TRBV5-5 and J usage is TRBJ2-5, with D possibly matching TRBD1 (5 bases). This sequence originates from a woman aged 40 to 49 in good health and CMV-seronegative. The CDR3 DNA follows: TGTGCCAGCAGTACACAGGCGAATCAAGAGACCCAGTACTTC. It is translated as CASSTQANQETQYF.